Below, 24 T cell receptor beta chains from the same sample are listed, as sequenced in a study of shared clonotypes between healthy human individuals. The repertoire was sequenced with immunoSEQ multiplex PCR; TCRdb's copy has only in-frame clones and lacks some. The sample has around 2.1 million clones; approximately 94% are singletons. The sample consisted of naive CD4+ T cells sorted from blood. Specified subset: CD45RA+ positively selected. The origin of the receptors is a young man in good health.

The genes are TRBV18 and TRBJ1-4; no reliable D call. V shed 4 bases and J shed 8 bases, with 17 bases lying between them. CDR1 and CDR2 from the germline V gene are KGHSH and LQKENI. This CDR3 contains 15 residues. CDR3 residues: CASSRSSERSEKLFF. CDR3 coding DNA: TGTGCCAGCTCACGAAGCTCCGAGCGGAGCGAAAAACTGTTTTTT. Drawing the rest from reference TRBV18 and TRBJ1-4, the complete variable domain is NAGVMQNPRHLVRRRGQEARLRCSPMKGHSHVYWYRQLPEEGLKFMVYLQKENIIDESGMPKERFSAEFPKEGPSILRIQQVVRGDSAAYFCASSRSSERSEKLFFGSGTQLSVL.

The chain couples TRBV29-1 to TRBJ2-1, with D unclear. V was pared by 0 bases and J by 4 bases, with 7 bases between. There are 13 residues in the CDR3. In germline, CDR1 is SQVTM, CDR2 ANQGSEA. Written as DNA, the CDR3 is TGCAGCGTTGAAGATCTTAAGTACAATGAGCAGTTCTTC. Its protein product is CSVEDLKYNEQFF.

To note about this clone: This sample includes further DNA sequences coding for the same CDR3. The gene calls are TRBV5-1 and TRBJ2-7, with TRBD2 matching 12 bases. Germline V CDR1 and CDR2: SGHRS, YFSETQ. The CDR3 has 15 residues. J was trimmed by 2 bases and V by 4 bases; bases with no gene match: 4. The CDR3 loop is CASSLGLAGTYEQYF. Here the CDR3 DNA reads TGCGCCAGCAGCCTGGGACTAGCGGGCACCTACGAGCAGTACTTC.

This clone was detected once. J is TRBJ1-2 and V is TRBV14; unclear D gene. V lost 4 bases and J lost 4, with 7 bases in between. This CDR3 is 12 amino acids long. Germline CDR1 reads SGHDN; CDR2 reads FVKESK. The CDR3, as DNA: TGTGCCAGCAGCCCCTCAGGCTATGGCTACACCTTC. Translating it yields CASSPSGYGYTF.

This chain connects TRBV9 to TRBJ1-4; tentatively, D is TRBD1 (6 bases). The V gene's germline CDR1 is SGDLS and CDR2 YYNGEE. There are 17 residues in the CDR3. Trimming stripped 3 bases from V and 0 bases from J, with 15 bases between. The CDR3 coding sequence is TGTGCCAGCAGCGCAGGGACACACATTGCAACTAATGAAAAACTGTTTTTT. Protein sequence: CASSAGTHIATNEKLFF. Complete variable domain (other parts from reference TRBV9 and TRBJ1-4): DSGVTQTPKHLITATGQRVTLRCSPRSGDLSVYWYQQSLDQGLQFLIQYYNGEERAKGNILERFSAQQFPDLHSELNLSSLELGDSALYFCASSAGTHIATNEKLFFGSGTQLSVL.

The chain couples TRBV9 to TRBJ2-5, with TRBD2 matching 9 bases. The CDR3 loop spans 16 amino acids. Germline V gene sequence: CDR1 SGDLS, CDR2 YYNGEE. Trimming took 3 bases from V and 5 from J; bases not matched to a gene: 11. The chain's CDR3 is CASSALGGGARETQYF. The DNA for the CDR3 is TGTGCCAGCAGCGCCCTTGGCGGGGGGGCGAGGGAGACCCAGTACTTC.

V usage is TRBV7-2 and J usage is TRBJ2-4; D uncertain. The CDR3 runs 16 residues. V lost 1 base and J 0 bases, leaving 10 bases between the germline ends. Looked up from germline, CDR1 is SGHTA and CDR2 is FQGNSA. The CDR3 DNA follows: TGTGCCAGCAGCTTAGGTGGGAATCGAGCCAAAAACATTCAGTACTTC. Translated: CASSLGGNRAKNIQYF.

This clone was found a few times. The chain couples TRBV5-1 to TRBJ1-2; a possible D gene is TRBD1 (6 bases). Germline values: CDR1 SGHRS, CDR2 YFSETQ. V lost 4 bases to trimming and J lost 8 bases, with 15 bases between them. This CDR3 comprises 13 residues. In DNA, the CDR3 is TGCGCCAGCAGCCGCGACAGGAGTTCGGGCTACACCTTC. It specifies CASSRDRSSGYTF.

This chain uses TRBV18 with TRBJ1-3; D gene ambiguous. Germline CDR1 reads KGHSH; CDR2 reads LQKENI. The CDR3 sequence is 12 residues long. CDR3 region: CPTADSGNTIYF. For the CDR3, the DNA is TGTCCAACCGCCGACTCTGGAAACACCATATATTTT.

The J gene is TRBJ1-3, the V gene TRBV18; D is unclear. Trimming left V 1 base short and J 0 bases short, with 4 bases between. Germline assignment: CDR1 KGHSH and CDR2 LQKENI. This CDR3 region has 14 residues. DNA for the CDR3: TGTGCCAGCTCACCACAGGCCTCTGGAAACACCATATATTTT. The encoded protein is CASSPQASGNTIYF.

The chain has TRBV5-1 and TRBJ1-6; TRBD1 matches 7 bases. The CDR3 contains 16 residues. Germline CDR1 and CDR2: SGHRS and YFSETQ. The V and J ends lost 5 bases and 9 bases, in that order; junction bases with no gene match: 14. CDR3 residues: CASRPDPGQSSSPLHF. CDR3 in DNA: TGCGCCAGCAGACCCGACCCGGGACAGAGTTCTTCACCCCTCCACTTT.

This chain links TRBV6-5 with TRBJ1-2; 9 bases are shared with TRBD1. The germline gives CDR1 MNHEY, CDR2 SVGAGI. The CDR3 is made up of 15 amino acids. V trimming: 5 bases; J trimming: 0 bases; junction bases outside the gene matches: 4. The CDR3 nucleotides are TGTGCCAGCAGTCGACAGGGGGGAGCTAACTATGGCTACACCTTC. Its translation is CASSRQGGANYGYTF.

V and J are TRBV19 and TRBJ1-2, with no clear D. CDR1 and CDR2 (germline): LNHDA, SQIVND (reference sequence). This CDR3 is 14 amino acids long. The V gene lost 3 bases and the J gene lost 3 bases, with 11 bases spanning the gap. CDR3 DNA: TGTGCCAGTAGTATTTGGCAATCAGACTATGGCTACACCTTC. This gives the protein CASSIWQSDYGYTF.

This clone was observed a few times. Other DNA sequences within the sample encode an identical CDR3. The chain links TRBV5-1 to TRBJ1-5, with D uncertain. V was trimmed by 0 bases and J by 0 bases, leaving 7 bases between them. Germline lookup yields CDR1 SGHRS and CDR2 YFSETQ. This CDR3 comprises 15 residues. In DNA, the CDR3 is TGCGCCAGCAGCTTGGATGGGGATAGCAATCAGCCCCAGCATTTT. It codes for CASSLDGDSNQPQHF.

The chain carries TRBV6-5 and TRBJ2-3; 7 nucleotides agree with TRBD1. This CDR3 is built from 14 residues. Germline CDR1 is MNHEY and CDR2 is SVGAGI. Trimming removed 5 bases from V and 2 bases from J; junction bases left unmatched: 4. The CDR3 DNA reads TGTGCCAGCAGTGGGACAGACATCACAGATACGCAGTATTTT. Encoded protein: CASSGTDITDTQYF.

The V gene is TRBV5-4, the J gene TRBJ2-5, with unresolved D. Germline CDR1 and CDR2: SGHNT and YYREEE (reference sequence). This CDR3 has 13 amino acids. Trimming removed 5 bases from V and 4 bases from J, with 12 bases in between. The CDR3 reads CASSGSPPETQYF. CDR3 DNA: TGTGCCAGCAGTGGGTCTCCTCCAGAGACCCAGTACTTC.

The rearrangement links TRBV18 to TRBJ2-2; D unclear. V lost 0 bases and J 13 bases, leaving 15 bases between the germline ends. Germline values: CDR1 KGHSH, CDR2 LQKENI. The CDR3 extends over 14 amino acids. The DNA of the CDR3 is TGTGCCAGCTCACCACCGGACCGTGTCGAAGCGCTGTTTTTT. Amino acid sequence: CASSPPDRVEALFF.

This chain links TRBV9 with TRBJ2-1; D might be TRBD1 or TRBD2, each matching 6 bases. The CDR3 loop spans 14 amino acids. Germline-derived CDR1 and CDR2 are SGDLS and YYNGEE. Trimming removed 0 bases at V and 9 bases at J, with 13 bases between. The CDR3 region is CASSVEWGAREQFF. The CDR3 coding sequence is TGTGCCAGCAGCGTAGAGTGGGGGGCGCGTGAGCAGTTCTTC. The full variable domain, with the rest looked up from reference TRBV9 and TRBJ2-1, is DSGVTQTPKHLITATGQRVTLRCSPRSGDLSVYWYQQSLDQGLQFLIQYYNGEERAKGNILERFSAQQFPDLHSELNLSSLELGDSALYFCASSVEWGAREQFFGPGTRLTVL.

The chain couples TRBV5-1 to TRBJ1-1; D is unresolved. Trimming stripped 0 bases from V and 6 bases from J, with 12 bases between. This CDR3 is built from 14 residues. From germline, CDR1 is SGHRS and CDR2 YFSETQ. The DNA of the CDR3 is TGCGCCAGCAGCTTGGCGGGAGATACCGCTGAAGCTTTCTTT. Protein product: CASSLAGDTAEAFF.

The sample holds one count of this clone. The CDR3 reads CASSYWRGDTDTQYF. The CDR3 coding sequence is TGTGCCAGCAGTTACTGGCGGGGGGACACAGATACGCAGTATTTT. The chain has TRBV6-5 and TRBJ2-3; 8 bases map to TRBD2. V was pared by 1 base and J by 2 bases, with 2 bases of the junction left unmatched. Germline V gene sequence: CDR1 MNHEY, CDR2 SVGAGI. The CDR3 loop spans 15 amino acids.

To note about this clone: This specimen includes other DNA sequences encoding the same CDR3. The chain joins TRBV10-3 to TRBJ2-5; D remains ambiguous. Germline V gene sequence: CDR1 ENHRY, CDR2 SYGVKD. The CDR3 totals 13 residues. V was clipped by 4 bases and J by 2 bases, with 8 bases between them. The CDR3: CAISGGEQETQYF. Written as DNA, the CDR3 is TGTGCCATCAGTGGTGGGGAACAAGAGACCCAGTACTTC.

This chain joins TRBV28 and TRBJ1-5, with D perhaps matching TRBD1 (5 bases). The germline gives CDR1 MDHEN, CDR2 SYDVKM. The V end was cut by 4 bases, the J end by 0 bases, with 13 bases between. This CDR3 has 16 amino acids. CDR3 loop: CASSWGLTFSNQPQHF. The CDR3 DNA reads as TGTGCCAGCAGTTGGGGACTAACCTTTAGCAATCAGCCCCAGCATTTT.

J is TRBJ1-2 and V is TRBV4-3; 12 bases are a match to TRBD1. Germline lookup yields CDR1 LGHNA and CDR2 YSLEER. The CDR3 contains 17 residues. V gave up 5 bases and J gave up 3 bases; unmatched junction bases: 10. CDR3 protein: CASSGGGQGAVDYGYTF. CDR3 sequence (DNA): TGCGCCAGCAGCGGAGGGGGACAGGGGGCTGTGGACTATGGCTACACCTTC.

The chain employs TRBV29-1 and TRBJ1-3, with D possibly being TRBD1 (6 bases). The CDR3 runs to 15 residues. Per the germline V gene, CDR1 is SQVTM and CDR2 is ANQGSEA. The ends were cut back, 3 bases at V and 0 bases at J, with 12 bases in the middle. The CDR3 is CSVEADRISGNTIYF. The CDR3, as DNA: TGCAGCGTTGAGGCCGACAGGATCTCTGGAAACACCATATATTTT.